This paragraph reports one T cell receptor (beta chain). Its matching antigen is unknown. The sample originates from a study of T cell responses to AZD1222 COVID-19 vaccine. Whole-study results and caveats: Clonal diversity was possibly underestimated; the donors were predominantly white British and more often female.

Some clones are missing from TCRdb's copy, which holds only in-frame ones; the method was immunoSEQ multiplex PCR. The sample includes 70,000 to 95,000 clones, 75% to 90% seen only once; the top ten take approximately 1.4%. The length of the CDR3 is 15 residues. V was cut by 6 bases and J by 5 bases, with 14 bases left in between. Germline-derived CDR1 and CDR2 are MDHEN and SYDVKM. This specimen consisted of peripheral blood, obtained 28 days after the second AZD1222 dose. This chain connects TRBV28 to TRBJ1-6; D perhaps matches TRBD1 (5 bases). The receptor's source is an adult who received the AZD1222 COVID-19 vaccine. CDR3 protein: CASSPAGSHNSPLHF. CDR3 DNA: TGTGCCAGCAGCCCCGCAGGGTCTCATAATTCACCCCTCCACTTT.